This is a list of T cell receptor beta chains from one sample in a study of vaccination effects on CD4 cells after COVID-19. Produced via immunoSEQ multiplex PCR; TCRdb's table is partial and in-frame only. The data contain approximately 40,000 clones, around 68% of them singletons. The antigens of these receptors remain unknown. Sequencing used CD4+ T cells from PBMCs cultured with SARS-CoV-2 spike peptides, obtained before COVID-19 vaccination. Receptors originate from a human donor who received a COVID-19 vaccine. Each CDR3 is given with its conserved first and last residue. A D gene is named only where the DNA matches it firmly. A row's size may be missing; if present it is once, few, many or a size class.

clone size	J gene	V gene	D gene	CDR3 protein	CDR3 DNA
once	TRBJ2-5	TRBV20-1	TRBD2	CSASGFGASGGAGETQYF	TGCAGTGCTAGTGGGTTTGGGGCTAGCGGGGGGGCAGGGGAGACCCAGTACTTC
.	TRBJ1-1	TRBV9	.	CASSVGGLMNTEAFF	TGTGCCAGCAGCGTAGGCGGCCTCATGAACACTGAAGCTTTCTTT
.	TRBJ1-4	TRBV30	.	CAWSTLRTAEKLFF	TGTGCCTGGAGTACCCTCCGGACCGCCGAAAAACTGTTTTTT
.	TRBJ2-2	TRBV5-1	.	CASTSGQTNTGELFF	TGCGCCAGCACCTCGGGGCAGACGAACACCGGGGAGCTGTTTTTT
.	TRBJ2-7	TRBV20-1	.	CSASRRGLSYEQYF	TGCAGTGCTAGTCGACGGGGCCTCTCCTACGAGCAGTACTTC
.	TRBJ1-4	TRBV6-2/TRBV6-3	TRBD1	CASSQTGATEKLFF	TGTGCCAGCAGTCAGACAGGGGCGACTGAAAAACTGTTTTTT
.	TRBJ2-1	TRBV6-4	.	CASSDSGPAWVYNEQFF	TGTGCCAGCAGTGACTCGGGGCCAGCTTGGGTCTACAATGAGCAGTTCTTC
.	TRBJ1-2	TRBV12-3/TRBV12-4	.	CASSPGEHGYTF	TGTGCCAGCAGTCCAGGGGAGCATGGCTACACCTTC
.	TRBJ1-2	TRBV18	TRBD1	CASSPSVDRGPRGYTF	TGTGCCAGCTCACCATCGGTAGACAGGGGGCCGCGAGGCTACACCTTC
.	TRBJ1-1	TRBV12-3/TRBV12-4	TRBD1	CASSYRGEVGAFF	TGTGCCAGCAGTTACAGGGGTGAGGTAGGGGCTTTCTTT
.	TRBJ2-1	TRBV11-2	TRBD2	CASSFRLAGAGTYNEQFF	TGTGCCAGCAGCTTTCGGCTAGCGGGGGCCGGGACCTACAATGAGCAGTTCTTC
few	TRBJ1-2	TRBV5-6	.	CASSPNRVYGYTF	TGTGCCAGCAGCCCCAACAGGGTTTATGGCTACACCTTC
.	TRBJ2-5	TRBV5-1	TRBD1	CASTREWTGEETQYF	TGCGCCAGCACGCGAGAATGGACAGGGGAGGAGACCCAGTACTTC
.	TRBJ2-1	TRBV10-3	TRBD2	CAIRIAGGPNNEQFF	TGTGCCATAAGAATAGCGGGAGGGCCTAACAATGAGCAGTTCTTC
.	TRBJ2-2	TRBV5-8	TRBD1	CASSLIWTGLFVGELFF	TGTGCCAGCAGCTTGATTTGGACAGGGTTGTTCGTGGGGGAGCTGTTTTTT
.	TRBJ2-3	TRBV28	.	CASTYQRSAPQYF	TGTGCCAGCACCTACCAGCGGAGCGCCCCCCAGTATTTT
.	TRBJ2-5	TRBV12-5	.	CASALKETQYF	TGTGCTAGTGCGCTCAAAGAGACCCAGTACTTC
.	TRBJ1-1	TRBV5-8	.	CASSFGLFTEAFF	TGTGCCAGCAGCTTTGGACTGTTCACTGAAGCTTTCTTT
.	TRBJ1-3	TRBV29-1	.	CSVPQGGNTIYF	TGCAGCGTCCCTCAGGGAGGAAACACCATATATTTT
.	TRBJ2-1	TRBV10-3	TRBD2	CAISAQVGGPVNEQFF	TGTGCCATCAGTGCCCAAGTGGGAGGGCCGGTCAATGAGCAGTTCTTC
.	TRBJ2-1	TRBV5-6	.	CASSVDYNEQFF	TGTGCCAGCAGCGTCGACTACAATGAGCAGTTCTTC
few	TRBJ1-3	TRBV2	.	CASSEVPQGSGNTIYF	TGTGCCAGCAGTGAGGTCCCCCAGGGATCTGGAAACACCATATATTTT
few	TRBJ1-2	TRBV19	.	CASSGSAVAGYTF	TGTGCCAGTAGTGGTTCGGCAGTCGCCGGCTACACCTTC
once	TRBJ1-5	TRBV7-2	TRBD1	CASSTSGQPNQPQHF	TGTGCCAGCAGCACCTCGGGACAGCCTAATCAGCCCCAGCATTTT
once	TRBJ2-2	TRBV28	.	CASSSYVRSTGELFF	TGTGCCAGCAGTTCCTACGTGAGGTCCACCGGGGAGCTGTTTTTT
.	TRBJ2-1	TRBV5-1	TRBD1	CASTGGASSYNEQFF	TGCGCCAGCACAGGGGGCGCAAGCTCCTACAATGAGCAGTTCTTC